Listed below are T cell receptor beta chains from one sample, sequenced in a study of blood T cells in healthy people across ages. TCRdb called the 5' RACE reads again in MiXCR, with one record for every CDR3 protein. The data hold 800,000 to 950,000 distinct CDR3 sequences, with around 29% observed a single time. The same data also went into a second study, on T cells of mothers and their children.

Material: blood. The receptor source for this set is a woman aged 40-49 years in good health. Each CDR3 is given with its conserved first and last residue. D genes are given only for firm matches. The size of a clone is reported for some rows only, either as once, few or many, or as a class for expanded clones.

once	TRBV19	TRBD2	TRBJ2-2	TGTGCCAGTAGTTCCAGGACTAGCGGGGGATTTACCGGGGAGCTGTTTTTT	CASSSRTSGGFTGELFF
once	TRBV9	-	TRBJ2-2	TGTGCCAGCAGAGGGGACGGGACACCGAACACCGGGGAGCTGTTTTTT	CASRGDGTPNTGELFF
-	TRBV20-1	-	TRBJ1-1	TGCAGTGCTAGAGGGACATCCCAGGGGACTGAAGCTTTCTTT	CSARGTSQGTEAFF
few	TRBV6-2/TRBV6-3	-	TRBJ2-2	TGTGCCAGCAGTTACTCGGAGAACACCGGGGAGCTGTTTTTT	CASSYSENTGELFF
few	TRBV7-2	-	TRBJ2-7	TGTGCCCCCTTCCGGGGGTCTTGCGACGAGCAGTACTTC	CAPFRGSCDEQYF
-	TRBV2	TRBD1	TRBJ1-5	TGTGCCAGCAGGGGGACAGGGGGCTATCAGCCCCAGCATTTT	CASRGTGGYQPQHF
-	TRBV18	TRBD1	TRBJ1-5	TGTGCCAGCTCACCGACAGGGGACATGCCCCAGCATTTT	CASSPTGDMPQHF
few	TRBV2	-	TRBJ1-6	TGTGCCAGCATGGGGGGCACCTATAATTCACCCCTCCACTTT	CASMGGTYNSPLHF
-	TRBV18	-	TRBJ2-3	TGTGCCAGCTCACCACCGGGCAGGGTTGGTACAGATACGCAGTATTTT	CASSPPGRVGTDTQYF
few	TRBV27	-	TRBJ1-5	TGTGCCAGCAGTTGGGGTAAAAATCAGCCCCAGCATTTT	CASSWGKNQPQHF
-	TRBV29-1	-	TRBJ1-2	TGCAGCGTTGAACCTACCGGGGATTACTATGGCTACACCTTC	CSVEPTGDYYGYTF
-	TRBV28	TRBD2	TRBJ2-1	TGTGCCAGCAGTCCCGCAGCCGGGACTAACTACAATGAGCAGTTCTTC	CASSPAAGTNYNEQFF
-	TRBV12-3/TRBV12-4	TRBD1	TRBJ1-2	TGTGCCAGCAGTTTCGGACAGGGTCCTTATGGCTGCACCTTC	CASSFGQGPYGCTF
-	TRBV20-1	TRBD1	TRBJ2-2	TGCAGTGCTAGACCCTGGGGGACAGGGAACACCGGGGAGCTGTTTTTT	CSARPWGTGNTGELFF
few	TRBV5-1	TRBD1	TRBJ1-2	TGCACCAGCAGCTTCTCGGGACAGGATAACTATGGCTACACCTTC	CTSSFSGQDNYGYTF
many	TRBV5-1	-	TRBJ1-1	TGCGCCAGCAGCTCGGGTTGGACTGAAGCTTTCTTT	CASSSGWTEAFF
many	TRBV20-1	-	TRBJ1-2	TGCAGTGCTAGAGTACAGGGCTATGGCTACACCTTC	CSARVQGYGYTF
-	TRBV7-3	-	TRBJ1-2	TGTGCCAGCAGCTACCAGACTAAAAGTGGGGGCTACACCTTC	CASSYQTKSGGYTF
many	TRBV29-1	-	TRBJ1-3	TGCAGCGTTGTTTCAGGGTTCGGAAACACCATATATTTT	CSVVSGFGNTIYF
-	TRBV28	-	TRBJ1-5	TGTGCCAGCAGGCTAACACCGTATAGCAATCAGCCCCAGCATTTT	CASRLTPYSNQPQHF
-	TRBV6-2/TRBV6-3	-	TRBJ2-7	TGTGCCAGCAGTTACGGGAAGGGAAACTACGAGCAGTACTTC	CASSYGKGNYEQYF
-	TRBV4-1	-	TRBJ1-3	TGCGCCAGCAGCCAATTGCCATCAACTGGAAACACCATATATTTT	CASSQLPSTGNTIYF
-	TRBV5-5	-	TRBJ1-1	TGTGCCAGCAGCTTGATCAATTGGCCCATGAACACTGAAGCTTTCTTT	CASSLINWPMNTEAFF
many	TRBV27	-	TRBJ1-4	TGTGCCAGCAACGAAGGGGGTCCTAATGAAAAACTGTTTTTT	CASNEGGPNEKLFF
once	TRBV7-2	-	TRBJ1-4	TGTGCCAGCAGCTTATTGGGGCAGGGTGGGGGGAGGGGTAATGAAAAACTGTTTTTT	CASSLLGQGGGRGNEKLFF
-	TRBV20-1	-	TRBJ2-3	TGCAGTGCAGCGTCCGAGGCCCGCGCAGATACGCAGTATTTT	CSAASEARADTQYF
-	TRBV27	TRBD1	TRBJ1-4	TGTGCCAGCAGTCCCAGACCGGACAGGGGGTACCCTAATGAAAAACGGTTTTTT	CASSPRPDRGYPNEKRFF
few	TRBV10-3	-	TRBJ2-7	TGTGCCGTCAGTGAGCTGGACGAGCAGTACTTC	CAVSELDEQYF
-	TRBV7-2	TRBD2	TRBJ2-2	TGTGCCAGCAGCGCCCAACCGGGACTAGCGGGACGTACCCGCGGGGAGCTGTTTTTT	CASSAQPGLAGRTRGELFF
few	TRBV5-1	-	TRBJ2-1	TGCGCCAGCAGCGCGGGACACGAGTCCTACAATGAGCAGTTCTTC	CASSAGHESYNEQFF
-	TRBV19	-	TRBJ1-2	TGTGCCAGTAAGGACACGCTAGGTTATGGCTACACCTTC	CASKDTLGYGYTF
-	TRBV2	-	TRBJ1-1	TGTGCCAGCAGTGATGGAACACTTGAAGTTGAAGCTTTCTTT	CASSDGTLEVEAFF
-	TRBV24-1	TRBD1	TRBJ2-1	TGTGCCACCAGTGATACGGGACAGGGGAAATACAATGAGCAGTTCTTC	CATSDTGQGKYNEQFF
-	TRBV28	-	TRBJ1-1	TGTGCCAGCAGTGCCTACACTGAAGCTTTCTTT	CASSAYTEAFF
few	TRBV9	-	TRBJ2-1	TGTGCCAGCAGCGTAGTCCTAGGGGGGGGTGAGCAGTTCTTC	CASSVVLGGGEQFF
many	TRBV24-1	TRBD1	TRBJ2-5	TGTGCCACCACTCCCCGGGGACAGGAGACCCAGTACTTC	CATTPRGQETQYF
-	TRBV29-1	TRBD2	TRBJ2-7	TGCAGCGCCCGACTAGCGGGGTCCTACGAGCAGTACTTC	CSARLAGSYEQYF
-	TRBV29-1	TRBD2	TRBJ2-1	TGCAGCGTTACGGGACTAGCGGGCGGCTCCTACAATGAGCAGTTCTTC	CSVTGLAGGSYNEQFF
once	TRBV28	TRBD2	TRBJ2-7	TGTGCCAGCAGTTTTACGGGAGGGCTCACTCGGGAGCAGTACTTC	CASSFTGGLTREQYF
-	TRBV24-1	TRBD1	TRBJ2-7	TGTGCCACCAGTGACCCCTACGGACAGGACTTCTACGAGCAGTACTTC	CATSDPYGQDFYEQYF
few	TRBV12-3/TRBV12-4	-	TRBJ2-4	TGTGCCAGCAGTTTACGTACGGCAGCCAAAAACATTCAGTACTTC	CASSLRTAAKNIQYF
many	TRBV5-1	-	TRBJ2-5	TGCGCCAGCAGCACCGGACAGAATCAAGAGACCCAGTACTTC	CASSTGQNQETQYF
-	TRBV5-1	-	TRBJ2-7	TGCGCCAGCAGCCTCAGGGCGAGCTCCTACGAGCAGTACTTC	CASSLRASSYEQYF
few	TRBV9	TRBD2	TRBJ2-3	TGTGCCAGCAGCGTTAGCGGGACTAGCGCAGATACGCAGTATTTT	CASSVSGTSADTQYF
few	TRBV28	-	TRBJ1-4	TGTGCCAGCAGCCCCTTAACGGTCGGAGATGAAAAACTGTTTTTT	CASSPLTVGDEKLFF
-	TRBV27	-	TRBJ1-6	TGTGCCAGCAGTAAAAACAGGGATTCACCCCTCCACTTT	CASSKNRDSPLHF
-	TRBV7-2	-	TRBJ2-7	TGTGCCCGCAGCTTAGAGGTCCCCCCCTGGGACGAGCAGTACTTC	CARSLEVPPWDEQYF
few	TRBV5-6	-	TRBJ2-7	TGTGCCAGCAGCTCCCAGGGTCCTCCAGAAGCCGAGCAGTACTTC	CASSSQGPPEAEQYF
-	TRBV15	-	TRBJ1-1	TGTGCCACCAGCAGAGATGACAGCCTGAACACTGAAGCTTTCTTT	CATSRDDSLNTEAFF
-	TRBV5-1	TRBD2	TRBJ2-1	TGCGCCAGCAGTTGGCATGGCGGGGGGGTAGAGCAGTTCTTC	CASSWHGGGVEQFF